The rows below give T cell receptor beta chains drawn from one sample of a study of shared clonotypes between healthy human individuals. The method was immunoSEQ multiplex PCR; TCRdb's version includes in-frame clones alone and lacks a portion of them. The repertoire includes about 2 million clones, 95% of them detected once, and roughly 0.13% sits in the top ten. The source material was naive CD4+ T cells sorted from blood. Every receptor here comes from a man aged 18 to 29 in good health. Both conserved end residues are part of each CDR3. A D gene is named only where the DNA matches it firmly. Clone size is stated in some rows and not others, as once, few, many or a class when expanded.

size	V	J	D	CDR3	DNA
many	TRBV28	TRBJ1-3	-	CASSSSTIYF	TGTGCCAGCAGTTCCAGCACCATATATTTT
-	TRBV20-1	TRBJ2-3	-	CSAGNTDTQYF	TGCAGTGCTGGGAATACAGATACGCAGTATTTT
-	TRBV6-1	TRBJ2-7	-	CASSVTSLGEQYF	TGTGCCAGCAGCGTCACTAGCCTGGGGGAGCAGTACTTC
-	TRBV10-3	TRBJ1-1	-	CAISVGERSTEAFF	TGTGCCATCAGTGTGGGGGAGAGGAGCACTGAAGCTTTCTTT
-	TRBV7-7	TRBJ2-5	-	CASSFLVGETQYF	TGTGCTAGCAGCTTTCTGGTGGGGGAGACCCAGTACTTC
-	TRBV5-4	TRBJ1-2	-	CASSLAREGYTF	TGTGCCAGCAGCTTGGCTCGGGAGGGCTACACCTTC
-	TRBV6-1	TRBJ2-1	-	CASSNTKNNEQFF	TGTGCCAGCAGTAATACCAAGAACAATGAGCAGTTCTTC
-	TRBV9	TRBJ2-5	TRBD2	CASSVGWGGGGQETQYF	TGTGCCAGCAGCGTAGGTTGGGGAGGCGGGGGACAAGAGACCCAGTACTTC
-	TRBV9	TRBJ2-1	-	CASSVRGADEQFF	TGTGCCAGCAGCGTAAGAGGGGCGGATGAGCAGTTCTTC
-	TRBV7-2	TRBJ2-1	TRBD2	CASSLGISGRYEQFF	TGTGCCAGCAGCTTAGGGATTAGCGGGAGGTATGAGCAGTTCTTC
many	TRBV19	TRBJ1-2	TRBD1	CASSFPDRANYGYTF	TGTGCCAGTAGCTTCCCGGACAGGGCCAACTATGGCTACACCTTC
-	TRBV7-2	TRBJ1-6	TRBD1	CASSLGQGAYSPLHF	TGTGCCAGCAGCCTTGGACAGGGGGCCTATTCACCCCTCCACTTT
-	TRBV9	TRBJ2-7	-	CASSVGLGRNEQYF	TGTGCCAGCAGCGTAGGATTAGGGAGGAACGAGCAGTACTTC
-	TRBV5-6	TRBJ1-1	TRBD1	CASSLGQGYGDTEAFF	TGTGCCAGCAGCTTAGGACAGGGCTACGGGGACACTGAAGCTTTCTTT
-	TRBV6-5	TRBJ1-3	-	CASSYSRGTNTIYF	TGTGCCAGCAGTTACTCGAGAGGGACAAACACCATATATTTT
-	TRBV6-6	TRBJ2-3	-	CASSPNQGGQDTQYF	TGTGCCAGCAGCCCGAATCAGGGGGGACAAGATACGCAGTATTTT
-	TRBV6-5	TRBJ2-3	TRBD2	CASTLAGTDTQYF	TGTGCCAGCACCCTAGCGGGCACAGATACGCAGTATTTT
-	TRBV7-9	TRBJ1-4	-	CASSLTGEKLFF	TGTGCCAGCAGCCTAACTGGCGAAAAACTGTTTTTT
-	TRBV7-2	TRBJ1-2	-	CASSPGVGYTF	TGTGCCAGCAGCCCAGGGGTCGGCTACACCTTC
-	TRBV18	TRBJ1-4	-	CASSPVRTSTNEKLFF	TGTGCCAGCTCACCCGTCCGTACGTCCACTAATGAAAAACTGTTTTTT
-	TRBV7-9	TRBJ1-4	TRBD1	CASSYGTGNEKLFF	TGTGCCAGCAGCTACGGGACAGGGAATGAAAAACTGTTTTTT
-	TRBV18	TRBJ2-1	TRBD1	CASSPSTGVSSYNEQFF	TGTGCCAGCTCACCATCGACAGGGGTTTCCTCCTACAATGAGCAGTTCTTC
-	TRBV19	TRBJ1-2	TRBD1	CASQSGQGANYGYTF	TGTGCCAGCCAATCTGGGCAGGGGGCTAACTATGGCTACACCTTC
-	TRBV6-1	TRBJ1-1	-	CATSGGSTMNTEAFF	TGTGCCACCTCAGGTGGGAGCACGATGAACACTGAAGCTTTCTTT
-	TRBV18	TRBJ1-6	TRBD1	CASSPTGGAGSPLHF	TGTGCCAGCTCACCCACAGGGGGCGCGGGTTCACCCCTCCACTTT
-	TRBV5-1	TRBJ1-1	TRBD1	CASSSPGQVNTEAFF	TGCGCCAGCAGCTCTCCGGGACAGGTGAACACTGAAGCTTTCTTT
-	TRBV28	TRBJ2-4	TRBD2	CASRGEGAKNIQYF	TGTGCCAGCAGGGGGGAGGGAGCCAAAAACATTCAGTACTTC
-	TRBV7-2	TRBJ2-2	TRBD2	CASSPTSGRKAGELFF	TGTGCCAGCAGCCCCACTAGCGGGAGGAAGGCCGGGGAGCTGTTTTTT
-	TRBV10-1	TRBJ1-1	-	CASRRLLNTEAFF	TGCGCCAGCAGAAGACTCTTGAACACTGAAGCTTTCTTT
once	TRBV11-2	TRBJ1-5	-	CASSLVRGYQPQHF	TGTGCCAGCAGCTTAGTGCGGGGGTATCAGCCCCAGCATTTT